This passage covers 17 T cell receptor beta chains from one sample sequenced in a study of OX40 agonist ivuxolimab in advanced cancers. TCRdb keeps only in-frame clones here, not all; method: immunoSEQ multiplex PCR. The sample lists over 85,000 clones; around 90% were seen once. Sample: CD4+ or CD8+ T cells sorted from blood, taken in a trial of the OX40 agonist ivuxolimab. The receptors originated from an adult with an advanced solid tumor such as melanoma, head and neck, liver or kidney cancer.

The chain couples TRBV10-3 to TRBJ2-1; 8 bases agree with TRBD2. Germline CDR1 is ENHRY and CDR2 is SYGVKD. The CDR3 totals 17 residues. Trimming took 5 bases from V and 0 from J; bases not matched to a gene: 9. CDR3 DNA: TGTGCCATCAGTCCAGATAGCGGGGTTATCTCCTACAATGAGCAGTTCTTC. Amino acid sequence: CAISPDSGVISYNEQFF.

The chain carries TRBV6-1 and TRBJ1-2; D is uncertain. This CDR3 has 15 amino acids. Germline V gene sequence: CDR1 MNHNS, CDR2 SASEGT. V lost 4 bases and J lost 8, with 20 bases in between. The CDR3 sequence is CASSALGSHRAGYTF. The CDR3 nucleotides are TGTGCCAGCAGTGCCCTTGGGTCGCATCGTGCCGGCTACACCTTC.

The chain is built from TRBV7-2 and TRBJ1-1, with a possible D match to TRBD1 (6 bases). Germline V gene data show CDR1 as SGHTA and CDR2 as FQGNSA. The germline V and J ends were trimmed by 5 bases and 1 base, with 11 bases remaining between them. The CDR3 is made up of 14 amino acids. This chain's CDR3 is CASSQVTGNTEAFF. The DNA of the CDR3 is TGTGCCAGCAGCCAAGTGACAGGGAACACTGAAGCTTTCTTT.

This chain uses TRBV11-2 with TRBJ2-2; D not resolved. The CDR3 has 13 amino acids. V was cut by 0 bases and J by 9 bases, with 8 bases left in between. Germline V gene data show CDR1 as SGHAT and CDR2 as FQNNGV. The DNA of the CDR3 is TGTGCCAGCAGCTTAGATCACGGCCGGGAGCTGTTTTTT. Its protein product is CASSLDHGRELFF.

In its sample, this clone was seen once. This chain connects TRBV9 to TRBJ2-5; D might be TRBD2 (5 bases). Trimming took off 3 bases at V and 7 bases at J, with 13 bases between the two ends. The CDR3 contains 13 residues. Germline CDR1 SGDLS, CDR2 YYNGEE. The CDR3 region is CASSGDEGGTQYF. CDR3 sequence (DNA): TGTGCCAGCAGCGGAGACGAGGGTGGGACCCAGTACTTC.

CDR3: CASSTGGRLSNEQFF. The CDR3 nucleotides are TGTGCCAGTAGTACAGGCGGGAGACTATCAAATGAGCAGTTCTTC. The genes are TRBV19 and TRBJ2-1, with 7 bases fitting TRBD2. The V segment lost 4 bases and the J segment 7 bases; nucleotides outside the gene matches: 10. This CDR3 comprises 15 residues. From germline, CDR1 is LNHDA and CDR2 SQIVND (reference sequence).

Written as DNA, the CDR3 is TGTGCCAGCAGCTTAAGGACAGGGGGTAACTATGGCTACACCTTC. This codes for CASSLRTGGNYGYTF. The chain uses TRBV11-2 and TRBJ1-2; 10 nucleotides agree with TRBD1. The germline V gene has CDR1 SGHAT and CDR2 FQNNGV. The CDR3 loop spans 15 amino acids. With V trimmed by 2 bases and J by 1 base, 1 base remained unmatched.

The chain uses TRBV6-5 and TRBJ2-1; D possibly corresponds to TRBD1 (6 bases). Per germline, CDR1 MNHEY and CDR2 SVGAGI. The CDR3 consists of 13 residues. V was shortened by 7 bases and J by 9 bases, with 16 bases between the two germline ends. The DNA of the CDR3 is TGTGCCAGCAAACGCACAGGGTTCAGTGAGCAGTTCTTC. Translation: CASKRTGFSEQFF.

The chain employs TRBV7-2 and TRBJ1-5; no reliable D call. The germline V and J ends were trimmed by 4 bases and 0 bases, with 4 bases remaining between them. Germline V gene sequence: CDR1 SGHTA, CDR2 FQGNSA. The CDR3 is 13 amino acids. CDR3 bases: TGTGCCAGCAGCTGGGGTAGCAATCAGCCCCAGCATTTT. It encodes CASSWGSNQPQHF.

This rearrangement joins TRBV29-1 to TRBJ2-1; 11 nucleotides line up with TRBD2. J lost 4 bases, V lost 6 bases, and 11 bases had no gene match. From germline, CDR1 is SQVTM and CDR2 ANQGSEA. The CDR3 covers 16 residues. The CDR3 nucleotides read TGCAGCGTCGTACCCCTGACTAGCGGGGCGTACAATGAGCAGTTCTTC. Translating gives CSVVPLTSGAYNEQFF.

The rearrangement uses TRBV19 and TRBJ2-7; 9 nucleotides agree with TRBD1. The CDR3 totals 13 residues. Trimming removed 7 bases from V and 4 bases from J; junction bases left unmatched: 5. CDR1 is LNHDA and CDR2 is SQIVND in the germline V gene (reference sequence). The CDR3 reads CASKGQGSYEQYF. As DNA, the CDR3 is TGTGCCAGTAAGGGACAGGGATCATACGAGCAGTACTTC.

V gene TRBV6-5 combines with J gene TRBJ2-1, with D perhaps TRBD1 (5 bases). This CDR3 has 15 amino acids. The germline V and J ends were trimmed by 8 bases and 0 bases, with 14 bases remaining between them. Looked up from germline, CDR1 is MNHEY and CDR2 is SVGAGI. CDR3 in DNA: TGTGCCAGCCTTAAGCGCCAGGGCTCCTACAATGAGCAGTTCTTC. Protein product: CASLKRQGSYNEQFF.

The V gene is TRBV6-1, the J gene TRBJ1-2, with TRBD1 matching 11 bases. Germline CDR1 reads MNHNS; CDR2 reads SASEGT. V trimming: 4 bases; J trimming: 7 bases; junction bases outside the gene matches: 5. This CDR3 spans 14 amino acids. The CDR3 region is CASSGRTGGSGYTF. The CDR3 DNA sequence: TGTGCCAGCAGTGGCCGGACAGGGGGCTCTGGCTACACCTTC.

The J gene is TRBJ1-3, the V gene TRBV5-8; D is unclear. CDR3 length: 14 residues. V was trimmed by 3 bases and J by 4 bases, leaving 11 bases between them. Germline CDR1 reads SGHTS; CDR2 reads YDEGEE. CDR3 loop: CASSSGGVGNTIYF. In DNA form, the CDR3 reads TGTGCCAGCAGCTCGGGTGGTGTCGGAAACACCATATATTTT.

This chain's CDR3 is CASREGFPTYEQYF. The CDR3 DNA is TGTGCCAGCAGGGAAGGGTTCCCCACGTACGAGCAGTACTTC. The chain uses TRBV6-5 and TRBJ2-7; D gene uncertain. CDR3 length equals 14 residues. Germline CDR1 reads MNHEY; CDR2 reads SVGAGI. The V gene lost 6 bases and the J gene lost 4 bases, with 16 bases spanning the gap.

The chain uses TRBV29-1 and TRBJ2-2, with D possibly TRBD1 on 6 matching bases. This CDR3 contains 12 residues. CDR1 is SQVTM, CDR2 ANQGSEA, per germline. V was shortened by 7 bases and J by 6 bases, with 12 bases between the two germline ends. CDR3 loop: CSGGGWAGELFF. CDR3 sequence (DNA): TGCAGCGGAGGGGGTTGGGCCGGGGAGCTGTTTTTT.

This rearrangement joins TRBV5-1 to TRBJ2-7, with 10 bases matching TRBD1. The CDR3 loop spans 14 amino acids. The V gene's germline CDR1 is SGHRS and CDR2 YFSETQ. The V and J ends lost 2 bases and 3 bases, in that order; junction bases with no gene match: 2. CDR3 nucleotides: TGCGCCAGCAGCTTATGGACAGGGGGCTACGAGCAGTACTTC. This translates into CASSLWTGGYEQYF. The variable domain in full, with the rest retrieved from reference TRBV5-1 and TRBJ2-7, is KAGVTQTPRYLIKTRGQQVTLSCSPISGHRSVSWYQQTPGQGLQFLFEYFSETQRNKGNFPGRFSGRQFSNSRSEMNVSTLELGDSALYLCASSLWTGGYEQYFGPGTRLTVT.